A selection of T cell receptor beta chains follows, all from one sample in a study of blood T cell repertoires in COVID-19. Here immunoSEQ multiplex PCR was the method, and the copy in TCRdb shows in-frame clones only, minus some. This sample has 140,000 to 150,000 clones, with over 75% found just once. Sequenced: peripheral blood. The origin of the receptors is a human donor in a cohort sampled during active COVID-19. Each CDR3 is given with its conserved first and last residue. Each record gives: V gene, J gene, clone size, CDR3 protein. A clone size is listed for some rows: how often the clone was seen (once, few, many), or a class if it is expanded.

TRBV6-5,TRBJ2-5,NA,CASRLDRGQETQYF
TRBV5-6,TRBJ2-1,NA,CASSLPTGGSYNEQFF
TRBV10-3,TRBJ2-1,NA,CAVSGTGSPRRYNEQFF
TRBV5-6,TRBJ1-4,NA,CASSLTGGNEKLFF
TRBV24-1,TRBJ2-1,once,CATSLQPGNEQFF
TRBV3-1/TRBV3-2,TRBJ2-7,NA,CASSPVRQGSYEQYF
TRBV5-4,TRBJ1-1,NA,CASRKATGANTEAFF
TRBV7-8,TRBJ1-2,few,CASSRDNYNYGYTF
TRBV11-2,TRBJ2-1,NA,CASSLLAGGLFNEQFF
TRBV10-3,TRBJ2-1,NA,CAISTPSGRADEQFF
TRBV3-1/TRBV3-2,TRBJ1-4,NA,CASSLRQGNEKLFF